This T cell receptor beta chain was captured by sequencing in a study of cytomegalovirus exposure and HLA in healthy donors. PCR used 60 Vbeta primers and 13 Jbeta primers. Sequenced by immunoSEQ multiplex PCR; TCRdb stores in-frame clones only, minus some. The table shows about 140,000 clones, with around 72% occurring only once. Broader study findings: The likely explanation for a cluster of highly shared sequence variants was sequencing artifact.

This clone was counted once. The antigen is not known. V dropped 4 bases and J dropped 0 bases, with 10 bases sitting between them. Germline V gene sequence: CDR1 SGHRS, CDR2 YFSETQ. The CDR3 runs to 14 residues. The TCR originated in a man in his forties or fifties in good health and CMV-seropositive. The chain couples TRBV5-1 to TRBJ2-5; maybe TRBD2 (6 bases). The specimen was PBMCs. The CDR3 region is CASSGEVHQETQYF. CDR3 coding DNA: TGCGCCAGCAGCGGGGAGGTCCACCAAGAGACCCAGTACTTC. Full variable domain (missing parts from reference TRBV5-1 and TRBJ2-5): KAGVTQTPRYLIKTRGQQVTLSCSPISGHRSVSWYQQTPGQGLQFLFEYFSETQRNKGNFPGRFSGRQFSNSRSEMNVSTLELGDSALYLCASSGEVHQETQYFGPGTRLLVL.